The sequence of this T cell receptor beta chain was determined in a study of T cells after yellow fever vaccination (dated by TCRdb to 2018 to 2020). Broadly, across the study: The SMART-Seq v4 Ultra Low Input RNA kit was used to prepare libraries from fractions with low cell numbers. To track T-cell clones before and after primary and booster YFV17D yellow fever vaccination, bulk TCR alpha and beta repertoires were sequenced longitudinally. Two healthy male donors made up the cohort, one aged 18 to 30 years and the other aged 30 to 40 years. Blood samples were taken at several timepoints before and after primary and secondary immunization, and bulk PBMC replicates and cell subsets were isolated.

What this sample's treatment or condition label stands for: live attenuated yellow fever vaccine strain. A standard Ficoll-Paque protocol was used to isolate PBMCs from peripheral blood. Dynabeads CD4 and CD8 positive selection kits were used to isolate CD4 and CD8 T-cell fractions. TriZol was used to extract RNA from bulk PBMCs, CD4 and CD8 fractions, and dextramer-positive and dextramer-negative fractions. In the case of this clonotype: No cognate antigen has been identified for it. Qualities for individual bases were not recorded, and no much larger clone is one base off.

The sequencing machine was an Illumina NovaSeq 6000. TCR cDNA was made using 5'RACE template switching, a step that added a universal primer site and unique molecular identifiers. cDNA synthesis was primed from both the TCR alpha and TCR beta constant segments. Library amplification involved two PCR steps, and the second step added sample barcodes and sequencing adapters. Libraries were sequenced on Illumina HiSeq 2500 (2x100 bp) or NovaSeq (2x150 bp). The paper's data handling went like this. Demultiplexing of reads and collapsing into UMI consensus sequences were performed with MIGEC, and V(D)J alignment was carried out with MiXCR. Using edgeR on replicate PBMC samples, clonotypes were called vaccine-responding if FDR was below 0.01 and the log2 fold change was above 5 up to day 15. Each bulk clonotype received a CD4 or CD8 identity based on whether the sequenced CD4 or CD8 repertoire contained that clonotype at higher abundance. TCRdb cleaned the public reads at Q25 with fastp, built clones with MiXCR and kept in-frame beta chains. Identical CDR3 proteins give one entry, which carries the most common genes and DNA. TCRdb, not the authors, supplied the V and J calls. The sample table records some 340,000 distinct CDR3 sequences; 9.5% to 12% of these occur just once. Around 3.2% of the sample rests with the top ten.

Results the study describes overall, beyond this receptor: Because only a couple of donors were included in the study, the extent to which the findings can be generalized is limited. A small share of clonotypes was detected in both CD4 and CD8 compartments, with the overlap likely arising from convergent recombination. After the booster, most clones that had expanded after primary vaccination were detected again (roughly 95% of CD4 and under 90% of CD8), suggesting broad maintenance of memory. The secondary T-cell response was weaker than the primary response but faster, peaking on day 5 instead of day 15. FACS-sorted repertoires could contain abundant contaminating clonotypes from the bulk population, so computational filtering was required.

From its cysteine to its phenylalanine, the CDR3 spans 18 amino acids. Only the CDR3 DNA is retained, 54 bases long and in frame from the first base. Via the germline V gene, CDR1 is KGHDR and CDR2 SFDVKD. V and J are trimmed by 5 bases and 0 bases, and the gene matches miss 7 bases of the junction. Here the sequenced sample was CD4+ T cells sorted from PBMCs, taken 45 days after the yellow fever booster vaccination. The chain joins TRBV24-1 to TRBJ2-6; TRBD1 fits 9 bases in the junction. The receptor's source is a man in his late teens or twenties who received the YFV17D yellow fever vaccine. This receptor has the CDR3 CATSGTGGPYSGANVLTF. The nucleotide sequence is TGTGCCACCAGTGGTACAGGGGGCCCATACTCTGGGGCCAACGTCCTGACTTTC.